The present TCR beta chain was sequenced within a study of control samples from healthy donors and cancer patients. Measured with immunoSEQ multiplex PCR; TCRdb has only the in-frame clones, and not every one. Altogether 65,000 to 90,000 clones are present, about 95% being singletons, with the ten largest covering approximately 3%. The CDR3 extends over 12 amino acids. Germline lookup yields CDR1 SQVTM and CDR2 ANQGSEA. Trimming shortened V by 3 bases and J by 6 bases, and 10 bases separated the two germline ends. The sequencing input was blood. This TCR was recovered from a woman in her twenties or thirties in good health. This sequence joins TRBV29-1 and TRBJ2-3; D is possibly TRBD1 (5 bases). In nucleotides, the CDR3 is TGCAGCGTTGACCAGGGAAGGGATACGCAGTATTTT. Translating gives CSVDQGRDTQYF.